The 14 T cell receptor beta chains listed next were all sequenced from one sample in a study of T cells expressing NK-cell markers. TCRdb re-analyzed the 5' RACE reads; it lists each CDR3 protein once, without DNA. The repertoire table contains 550,000 to 600,000 distinct CDR3 sequences. The sample comprised blood T cells: a sorted CD56 or NKG2C T cell subset, CD4+ or CD8+ T cells, or bulk PBMC T cells (not recorded which). The origin of the receptors is a man aged 18 to 30 in good health.

This chain joins TRBV10-3 and TRBJ2-7; the D gene TCRdb calls, TRBD1, cannot be checked with no DNA. Germline lookup yields CDR1 ENHRY and CDR2 SYGVKD. The CDR3 has 15 residues. CDR3 sequence: CAISEIWDRAYEQYF.

The chain recombines TRBV29-1 with TRBJ2-7. The CDR3 length is 14 residues. Germline V gene data show CDR1 as SQVTM and CDR2 as ANQGSEA. The CDR3 spells CSVEDQPTSYEQYF.

This chain uses TRBV29-1 with TRBJ2-3; TCRdb's D call of TRBD2 is untestable without DNA. This CDR3 comprises 15 residues. The germline CDR1 and CDR2 sequences are SQVTM and ANQGSEA. The CDR3 loop is CSVVASGSPTDTQYF.

The CDR3 region is CASSTTGAATNEKLFF. V is TRBV12-3 or TRBV12-4 and J is TRBJ1-4; the D call from TCRdb, TRBD1, cannot be confirmed without DNA. The CDR3 runs 16 residues.

The chain uses TRBV12-3 or TRBV12-4 and TRBJ1-4; TCRdb's assignment of TRBD1 cannot be checked, as there is no DNA. This CDR3 is built from 19 residues. This CDR3 reads CASSLRLGDRAATNEKLFF.

The chain's CDR3 is CASSPPHSGNTIYF. The chain joins TRBV4-1 to TRBJ1-3. The CDR3 extends over 14 amino acids. Germline CDR1 reads MGHRA; CDR2 reads YSYEKL.

The chain couples TRBV7-9 to TRBJ2-1; TCRdb outputs TRBD2, but without DNA this stays unchecked. The length of the CDR3 is 17 residues. Per the germline V gene, CDR1 is SEHNR and CDR2 is FQNEAQ (reference sequence). CDR3 in amino acids: CASSSRETSGGYNEQFF.

The rearrangement joins TRBV20-1 to TRBJ2-1; there is no DNA to check the TCRdb D call of TRBD1. The V gene's germline CDR1 is DFQATT and CDR2 SNEGSKA (reference sequence). The CDR3 length is 15 residues. This CDR3 is CSARGRPWSYNEQFF.

This chain uses TRBV5-1 with TRBJ2-1; TCRdb gives TRBD1 as the D gene, but with no DNA this cannot be confirmed. CDR1 and CDR2 from the germline V gene are SGHRS and YFSETQ. The CDR3 consists of 14 residues. CDR3 protein: CASRGQNTNNEQFF. Complete variable domain (other parts from reference TRBV5-1 and TRBJ2-1): KAGVTQTPRYLIKTRGQQVTLSCSPISGHRSVSWYQQTPGQGLQFLFEYFSETQRNKGNFPGRFSGRQFSNSRSEMNVSTLELGDSALYLCASRGQNTNNEQFFGPGTRLTVL.

The genes are TRBV21-1 and TRBJ2-2; the D call from TCRdb, TRBD1, cannot be confirmed without DNA. TRBV21-1 is flagged as a pseudogene. The CDR3 extends over 16 amino acids. The CDR3 is CASSQGSGPLTGELFF.

The genes are TRBV7-3 and TRBJ2-1; TCRdb's D call, TRBD1, is unchecked because there is no DNA. CDR3 size: 17 residues. Germline values: CDR1 SGHTA, CDR2 FQGTGA. The chain's CDR3 is CASSLRAIATAYNEQFF.

The chain recombines TRBV10-3 with TRBJ2-3. CDR1 is ENHRY and CDR2 is SYGVKD in the germline V gene. The CDR3 loop spans 14 amino acids. The CDR3: CAISDQTSSDTQYF.

The chain uses TRBV12-3 or TRBV12-4 and TRBJ1-1; the TRBD1 assignment by TCRdb is unverifiable without DNA. This CDR3 has 11 residues. Here the CDR3 reads CASSRGTEAFF.

The chain recombines TRBV28 with TRBJ2-4; TCRdb calls TRBD2, which cannot be checked without DNA. The length of the CDR3 is 16 residues. Per germline, CDR1 MDHEN and CDR2 SYDVKM. CDR3 in amino acids: CASSPSLAGIRNIQYF.